Below, 5 T cell receptor beta chains from the same sample are listed, as sequenced in a study of regulatory T cells in long-lasting Graves disease. As to time point: newly diagnosed GD, antithyroid drugs for less than 3 months. The TCR library was made from RNA extracted from PBMCs. Construction of TCR beta libraries relied on iRepertoire HTBI primers and on Arm-PCR targeting CDR3 regions. TCRdb reprocessed the multiplex PCR reads with MiXCR, giving one entry per CDR3 protein. The repertoire has 510,000 or so distinct CDR3 sequences, around 13% of them found once; the top ten carry roughly 9.3%. The sample was also reused in another study, on T cells in Graves' hyperthyroidism and ophthalmopathy.

The source was peripheral blood mononuclear cells (PBMCs), collected at new diagnosis, from a patient treated with antithyroid drugs. The receptors come from a woman in her twenties or thirties with Graves disease.

This clonotype came up many times. This chain links TRBV2 with TRBJ1-1; weak D call: TRBD1 (5 bases). Trimming removed 4 bases from V and 0 bases from J, with 9 bases in between. This CDR3 comprises 14 residues. Looked up from germline, CDR1 is SNHLY and CDR2 is FYNNEI. The chain's CDR3 is CASSGDGMNTEAFF. The CDR3 DNA sequence: TGTGCCAGCAGTGGGGACGGAATGAACACTGAAGCTTTCTTT.

This clonotype was recorded many times. The chain combines TRBV28 with TRBJ1-1; TRBD1 matches 8 bases. This CDR3 comprises 14 residues. Trimming took 6 bases from V and 4 from J; bases not matched to a gene: 7. Germline CDR1 MDHEN, CDR2 SYDVKM. The CDR3 loop is CASSLYRGVTEAFF. CDR3 nucleotide sequence: TGTGCCAGCAGCTTGTACAGGGGGGTCACTGAAGCTTTCTTT.

This clonotype has at least ten counts. In DNA, the CDR3 is TGTGCCATCAGTGATTTGCGGTGGCCGGACACTGAAGCTTTCTTT. It specifies CAISDLRWPDTEAFF. This chain connects TRBV10-3 to TRBJ1-1; D is unclear. The germline CDR1 and CDR2 sequences are ENHRY and SYGVKD. V was trimmed by 3 bases and J by 3 bases, leaving 14 bases between them. The CDR3 extends over 15 amino acids.

This clonotype has more than one count but fewer than ten. The J gene is TRBJ2-1, the V gene TRBV24-1; 7 bases align to TRBD1. This CDR3 has 16 amino acids. From germline, CDR1 is KGHDR and CDR2 SFDVKD. After removal of 2 bases from V and 3 bases from J, the junction contained 6 bases not matched to a gene. Here the CDR3 DNA reads TGTGCCACCAGTGATTCAGGGGGATTCAGCTACAATGAGCAGTTCTTC. It codes for CATSDSGGFSYNEQFF.

In its sample, this clonotype was seen many times. This chain connects TRBV30 to TRBJ1-4, with D maybe TRBD1 (5 bases). This CDR3 contains 15 residues. Germline V CDR1 and CDR2: GTSNPN, SVGIG (reference sequence). The ends were cut back, 0 bases at V and 1 base at J, with 9 bases in the middle. This CDR3 reads CAWSVRQGTNEKLFF. Here the CDR3 DNA reads TGTGCCTGGAGTGTACGGCAGGGAACTAATGAAAAACTGTTTTTT.